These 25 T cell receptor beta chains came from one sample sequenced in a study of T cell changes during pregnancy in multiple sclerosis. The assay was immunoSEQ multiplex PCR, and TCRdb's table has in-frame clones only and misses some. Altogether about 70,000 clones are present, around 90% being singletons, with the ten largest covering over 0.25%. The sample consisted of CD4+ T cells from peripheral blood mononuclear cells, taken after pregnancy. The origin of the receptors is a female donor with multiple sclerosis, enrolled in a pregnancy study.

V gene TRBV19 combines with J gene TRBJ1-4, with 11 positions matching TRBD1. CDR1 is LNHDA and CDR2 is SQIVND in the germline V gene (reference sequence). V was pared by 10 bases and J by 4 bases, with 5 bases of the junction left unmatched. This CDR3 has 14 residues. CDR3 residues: CATKDRGLNEKLFF. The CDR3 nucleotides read TGTGCCACCAAGGACAGGGGGCTTAATGAAAAACTGTTTTTT.

CDR3 sequence reads: CASSLSPSGVTEAFF. The CDR3 DNA follows: TGTGCCAGCAGTTTATCTCCCTCAGGGGTTACTGAAGCTTTCTTT. This sequence joins TRBV28 and TRBJ1-1; tentatively, D is TRBD1 (6 bases). Germline V lookup: CDR1 MDHEN, CDR2 SYDVKM. With 1 base removed from V and 5 bases from J, the gap between germline ends came to 14 bases. The CDR3 has 15 amino acids.

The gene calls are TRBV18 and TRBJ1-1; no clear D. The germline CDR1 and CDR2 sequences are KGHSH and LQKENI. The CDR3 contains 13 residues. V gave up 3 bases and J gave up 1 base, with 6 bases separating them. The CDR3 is CASSPRENTEAFF. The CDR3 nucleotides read TGTGCCAGCTCACCCCGAGAGAACACTGAAGCTTTCTTT.

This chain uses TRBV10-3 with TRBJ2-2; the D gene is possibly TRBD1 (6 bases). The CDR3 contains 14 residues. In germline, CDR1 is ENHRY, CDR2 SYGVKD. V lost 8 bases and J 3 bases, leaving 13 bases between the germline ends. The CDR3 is CAIGRQEDTGELFF. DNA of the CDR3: TGTGCCATCGGGAGACAGGAAGACACCGGGGAGCTGTTTTTT.

CDR3 in DNA: TGTGCCAGCAGCGCACCGGGGACTAACTACAATGAGCAGTTCTTC. This translates into CASSAPGTNYNEQFF. The V and J genes are TRBV9 and TRBJ2-1, with 7 bases identical to TRBD2. Germline V gene sequence: CDR1 SGDLS, CDR2 YYNGEE. V lost 3 bases and J lost 3; bases outside the gene matches: 6. This CDR3 spans 15 amino acids.

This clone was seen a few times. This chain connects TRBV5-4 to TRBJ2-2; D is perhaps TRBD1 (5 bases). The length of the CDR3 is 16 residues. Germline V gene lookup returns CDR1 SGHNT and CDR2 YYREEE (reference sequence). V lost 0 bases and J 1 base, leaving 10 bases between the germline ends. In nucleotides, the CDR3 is TGTGCCAGCAGCTTGGCGTATCAGGGGAACACCGGGGAGCTGTTTTTT. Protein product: CASSLAYQGNTGELFF.

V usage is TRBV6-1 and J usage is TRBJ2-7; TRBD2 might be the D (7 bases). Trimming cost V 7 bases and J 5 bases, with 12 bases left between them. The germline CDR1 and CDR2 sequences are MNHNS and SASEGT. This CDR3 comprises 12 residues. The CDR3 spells CASTGEGNEQYF. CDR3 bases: TGTGCCAGCACAGGGGAGGGAAACGAGCAGTACTTC.

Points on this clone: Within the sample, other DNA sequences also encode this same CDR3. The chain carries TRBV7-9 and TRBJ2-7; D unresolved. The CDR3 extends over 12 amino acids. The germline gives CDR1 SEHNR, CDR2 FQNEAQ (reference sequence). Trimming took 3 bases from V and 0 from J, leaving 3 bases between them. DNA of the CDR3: TGTGCCAGCAGCTTGAGCTCCTACGAGCAGTACTTC. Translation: CASSLSSYEQYF.

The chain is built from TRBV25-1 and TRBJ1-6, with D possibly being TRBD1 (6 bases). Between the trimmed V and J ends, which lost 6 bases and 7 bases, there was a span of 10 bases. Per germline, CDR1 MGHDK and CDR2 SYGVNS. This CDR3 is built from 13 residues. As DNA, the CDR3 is TGTGCCAGCAGAGCAGGGGTAAATTCACCCCTCCACTTT. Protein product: CASRAGVNSPLHF.

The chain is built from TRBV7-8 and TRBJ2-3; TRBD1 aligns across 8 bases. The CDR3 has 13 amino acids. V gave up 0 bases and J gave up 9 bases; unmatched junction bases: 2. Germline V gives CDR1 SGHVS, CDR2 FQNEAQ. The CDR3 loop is CASSLADRATQYF. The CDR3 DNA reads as TGTGCCAGCAGCTTAGCGGACAGGGCGACGCAGTATTTT.

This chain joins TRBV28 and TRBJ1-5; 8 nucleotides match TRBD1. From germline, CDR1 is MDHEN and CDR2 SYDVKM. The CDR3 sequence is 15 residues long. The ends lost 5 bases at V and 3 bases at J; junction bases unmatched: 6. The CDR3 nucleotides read TGTGCCAGCAGTGCACAGGGGGTTACCAATCAGCCCCAGCATTTT. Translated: CASSAQGVTNQPQHF. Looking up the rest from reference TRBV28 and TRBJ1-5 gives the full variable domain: DVKVTQSSRYLVKRTGEKVFLECVQDMDHENMFWYRQDPGLGLRLIYFSYDVKMKEKGDIPEGYSVSREKKERFSLILESASTNQTSMYLCASSAQGVTNQPQHFGDGTRLSIL.

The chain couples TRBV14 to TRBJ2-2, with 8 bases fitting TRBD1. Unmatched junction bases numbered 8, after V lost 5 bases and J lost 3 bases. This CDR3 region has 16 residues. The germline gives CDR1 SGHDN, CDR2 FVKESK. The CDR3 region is CASSNRDRFDTGELFF. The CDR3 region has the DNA TGTGCCAGCAGCAACCGGGACAGGTTTGACACCGGGGAGCTGTTTTTT.

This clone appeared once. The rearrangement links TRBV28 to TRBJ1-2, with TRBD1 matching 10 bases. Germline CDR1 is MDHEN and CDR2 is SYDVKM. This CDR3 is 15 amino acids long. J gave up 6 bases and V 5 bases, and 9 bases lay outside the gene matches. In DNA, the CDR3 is TGTGCCAGCAGTCCGGCAGGGACAGGGGCGGATGGCTACACCTTC. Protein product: CASSPAGTGADGYTF.

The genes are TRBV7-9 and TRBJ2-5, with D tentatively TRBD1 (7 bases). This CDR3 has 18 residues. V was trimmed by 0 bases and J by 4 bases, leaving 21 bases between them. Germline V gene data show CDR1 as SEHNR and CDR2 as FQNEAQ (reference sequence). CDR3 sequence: CASSLAVRRDRGRETQYF. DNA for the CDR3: TGTGCCAGCAGCTTAGCGGTGAGGAGGGACAGAGGTAGAGAGACCCAGTACTTC.

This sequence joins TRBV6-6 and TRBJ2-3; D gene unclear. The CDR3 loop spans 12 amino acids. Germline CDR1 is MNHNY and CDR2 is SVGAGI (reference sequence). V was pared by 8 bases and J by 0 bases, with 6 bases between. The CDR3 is CASCISTDTQYF. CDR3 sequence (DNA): TGTGCCAGCTGTATTAGCACAGATACGCAGTATTTT.

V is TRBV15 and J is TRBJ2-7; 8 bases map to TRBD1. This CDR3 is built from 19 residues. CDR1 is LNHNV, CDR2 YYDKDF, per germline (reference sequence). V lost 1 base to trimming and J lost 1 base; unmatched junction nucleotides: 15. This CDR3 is CATSRAKTGAQVSSYEQYF. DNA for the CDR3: TGTGCCACCAGCAGAGCTAAGACAGGGGCGCAAGTATCGTCCTACGAGCAGTACTTC.

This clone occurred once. CDR3 region: CASSSGQSYEQYF. For the CDR3, the DNA is TGTGCCAGCTCATCGGGACAAAGCTACGAGCAGTACTTC. The genes are TRBV18 and TRBJ2-7, with D possibly TRBD1 on 6 matching bases. The CDR3 spans 13 residues. Germline loops: CDR1 KGHSH, CDR2 LQKENI. Trimming removed 5 bases at V and 3 bases at J, with 11 bases between.

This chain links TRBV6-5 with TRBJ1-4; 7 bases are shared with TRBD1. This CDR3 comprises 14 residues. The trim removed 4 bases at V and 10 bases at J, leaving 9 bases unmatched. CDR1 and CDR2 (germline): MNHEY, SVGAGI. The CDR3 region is CASSSDRNSGKLFF. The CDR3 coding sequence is TGTGCCAGCAGTTCGGACAGGAACTCTGGAAAACTGTTTTTT.

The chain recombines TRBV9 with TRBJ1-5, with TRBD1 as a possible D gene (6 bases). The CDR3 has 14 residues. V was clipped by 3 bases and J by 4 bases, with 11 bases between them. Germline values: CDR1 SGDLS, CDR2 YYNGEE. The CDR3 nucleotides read TGTGCCAGCAGCGCTGATGGACAGAATCAGCCCCAGCATTTT. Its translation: CASSADGQNQPQHF.

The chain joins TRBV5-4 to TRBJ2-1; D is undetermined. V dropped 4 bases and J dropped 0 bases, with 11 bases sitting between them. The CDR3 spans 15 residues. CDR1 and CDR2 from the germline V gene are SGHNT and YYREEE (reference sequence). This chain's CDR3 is CASSPDTPSYNEQFF. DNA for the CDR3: TGTGCCAGCAGCCCCGACACTCCCTCCTACAATGAGCAGTTCTTC.

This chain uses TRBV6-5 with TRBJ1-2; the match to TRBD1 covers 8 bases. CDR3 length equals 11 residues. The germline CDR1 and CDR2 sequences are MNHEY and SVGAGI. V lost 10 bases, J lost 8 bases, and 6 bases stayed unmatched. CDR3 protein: CATGGPRGYTF. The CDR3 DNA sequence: TGTGCCACAGGGGGCCCGAGGGGCTACACCTTC.

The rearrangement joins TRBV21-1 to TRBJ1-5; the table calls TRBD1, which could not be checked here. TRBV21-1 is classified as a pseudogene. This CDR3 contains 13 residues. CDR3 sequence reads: CASSKGQNQPQHF. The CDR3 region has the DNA TGTGCCAGCAGCAAAGGACAGAATCAGCCCCAGCATTTT.

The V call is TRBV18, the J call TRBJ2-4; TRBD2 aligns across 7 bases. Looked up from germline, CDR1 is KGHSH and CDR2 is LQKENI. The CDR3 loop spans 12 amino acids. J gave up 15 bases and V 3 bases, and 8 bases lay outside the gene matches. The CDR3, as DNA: TGTGCCAGCTCACCGGCGGGACTACCAACGTACTTC. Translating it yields CASSPAGLPTYF.

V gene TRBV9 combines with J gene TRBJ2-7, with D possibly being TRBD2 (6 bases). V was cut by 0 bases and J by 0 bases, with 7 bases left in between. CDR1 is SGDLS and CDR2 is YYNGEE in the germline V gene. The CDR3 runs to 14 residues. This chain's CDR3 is CASSVASDSYEQYF. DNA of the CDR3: TGTGCCAGCAGCGTAGCTAGCGACTCCTACGAGCAGTACTTC.

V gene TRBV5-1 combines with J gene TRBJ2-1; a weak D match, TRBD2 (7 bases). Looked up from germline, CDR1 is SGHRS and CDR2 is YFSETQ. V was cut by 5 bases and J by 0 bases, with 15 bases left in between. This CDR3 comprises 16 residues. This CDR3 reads CASSSVGGVSYNEQFF. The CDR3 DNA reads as TGCGCCAGCAGTTCCGTAGGGGGGGTCTCCTACAATGAGCAGTTCTTC. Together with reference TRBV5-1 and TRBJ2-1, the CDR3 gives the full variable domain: KAGVTQTPRYLIKTRGQQVTLSCSPISGHRSVSWYQQTPGQGLQFLFEYFSETQRNKGNFPGRFSGRQFSNSRSEMNVSTLELGDSALYLCASSSVGGVSYNEQFFGPGTRLTVL.